These 27 T cell receptor beta chains originate from one sample sequenced in a study of post-analysis software for immune sequencing data. General study findings and limits: Higher frequency in patients than in controls was seen for roughly five TRBV segments, with TRBV5-6, TRBV5-1 and TRBV20-1 among them.

Unique-molecular-identifier-tagged TCR beta cDNA libraries were used. TCRdb reanalysed the PCR reads using MiXCR and keeps one entry per CDR3 protein. Of about 770,000 distinct CDR3 sequences in the sample, about half were seen once. The antigens of these receptors remain unknown. Sequencing input: blood. The receptors were sampled from a girl aged 10 to 17 with multiple sclerosis.

This rearrangement joins TRBV28 to TRBJ2-4; perhaps TRBD2 as D (5 bases). Germline V CDR1 and CDR2: MDHEN, SYDVKM. This CDR3 contains 15 residues. With 3 bases removed from V and 0 bases from J, the gap between germline ends came to 9 bases. CDR3 sequence reads: CASSFPGIAKNIQYF. The CDR3, as DNA: TGTGCCAGCAGTTTTCCCGGGATAGCCAAAAACATTCAGTACTTC. The variable domain in full, with the rest retrieved from reference TRBV28 and TRBJ2-4, is DVKVTQSSRYLVKRTGEKVFLECVQDMDHENMFWYRQDPGLGLRLIYFSYDVKMKEKGDIPEGYSVSREKKERFSLILESASTNQTSMYLCASSFPGIAKNIQYFGAGTRLSVL.

This clonotype was counted only a few times. The chain employs TRBV20-1 and TRBJ2-1; unclear D gene. The CDR3 is 15 amino acids. Trimming shortened V by 0 bases and J by 5 bases, and 14 bases separated the two germline ends. Germline V gene sequence: CDR1 DFQATT, CDR2 SNEGSKA (reference sequence). CDR3 DNA sequence: TGCAGTGCTAGAGATGTCGCGACCAAAAACAATGAGCAGTTCTTC. It yields the protein CSARDVATKNNEQFF.

This clonotype was counted a few times. This chain joins TRBV11-2 and TRBJ2-3; 10 bases align to TRBD2. The CDR3 covers 15 residues. Germline CDR1 and CDR2: SGHAT and FQNNGV. The J segment lost 2 bases and the V segment lost 6 bases, leaving 5 bases of the junction unmatched. The CDR3, as DNA: TGTGCCAGCAGTCCGACTAGCGGGCTCACAGATACGCAGTATTTT. Translated: CASSPTSGLTDTQYF.

The chain recombines TRBV2 with TRBJ2-7; possible D gene TRBD1, 6 bases. The V gene lost 3 bases and the J gene lost 2 bases, with 11 bases spanning the gap. Per the germline V gene, CDR1 is SNHLY and CDR2 is FYNNEI. The CDR3 runs to 14 residues. The CDR3 loop is CASSEVYRAYEQYF. DNA for the CDR3: TGTGCCAGCAGTGAGGTGTACAGGGCCTACGAGCAGTACTTC.

This chain links TRBV29-1 with TRBJ2-1; 7 positions match TRBD1. CDR1 and CDR2 (germline): SQVTM, ANQGSEA. V lost 4 bases to trimming and J lost 5 bases; unmatched junction nucleotides: 17. The CDR3 runs to 17 residues. The CDR3 loop reads CSVVARQGRIRNNEQFF. For the CDR3, the DNA is TGCAGCGTTGTGGCCCGACAGGGACGAATTCGAAACAATGAGCAGTTCTTC.

This chain connects TRBV7-9 to TRBJ2-2, with D perhaps matching TRBD2 (6 bases). V lost 5 bases and J lost 2, with 15 bases in between. CDR3 size: 16 residues. Germline-derived CDR1 and CDR2 are SEHNR and FQNEAQ (reference sequence). Written as DNA, the CDR3 is TGTGCCAGCAGCCCCCCCATAGCGGCTAACACCGGGGAGCTGTTTTTT. This translates into CASSPPIAANTGELFF.

This chain joins TRBV27 and TRBJ2-2; D possibly matches TRBD1 or TRBD2 (5 bases each). V lost 5 bases, J lost 4 bases, and 14 bases lay in between. In germline, CDR1 is MNHEY, CDR2 SMNVEV (reference sequence). The CDR3 consists of 15 residues. The CDR3 protein is CASSPGTGGTGELFF. The CDR3 DNA sequence: TGTGCCAGCAGTCCGGGGACCGGTGGCACCGGGGAGCTGTTTTTT.

In its sample, this clonotype was seen a few times. This chain joins TRBV6-2 or TRBV6-3 and TRBJ1-5, with D unresolved. The V end was cut by 6 bases, the J end by 1 base, with 13 bases between. Germline CDR1 reads MNHEY; CDR2 reads SVGEGT. The CDR3 length is 15 residues. The chain's CDR3 is CASRTPGESNQPQHF. CDR3 sequence (DNA): TGTGCCAGCAGAACCCCGGGTGAGAGCAATCAGCCCCAGCATTTT.

The rearrangement joins TRBV6-2 or TRBV6-3 to TRBJ2-4; 10 nucleotides line up with TRBD2. Germline lookup yields CDR1 MNHEY and CDR2 SVGEGT. CDR3 length: 16 amino acids. V was pared by 0 bases and J by 2 bases, with 1 base of the junction left unmatched. The CDR3, as DNA: TGTGCCAGCAGTTACTCTAGCGGGAGGACCAAAAACATTCAGTACTTC. Residues: CASSYSSGRTKNIQYF.

This clonotype was counted between two and nine times. The chain joins TRBV7-6 to TRBJ2-4, with 8 bases matching TRBD1. Trimming removed 3 bases from V and 0 bases from J; junction bases left unmatched: 10. Germline CDR1 is SGHVS and CDR2 is FNYEAQ. This CDR3 spans 18 amino acids. The CDR3 DNA sequence: TGTGCCAGCAGCTTCGGGACAGGAGACCCAATAGCCAAAAACATTCAGTACTTC. The encoded protein is CASSFGTGDPIAKNIQYF.

In this sample, this clonotype turned up a few times. The chain has TRBV3-1 and TRBJ2-7; the match to TRBD1 covers 7 bases. The end of the DNA aligns better with TRBJ2-5, so the J call may be wrong. Germline loops: CDR1 LGHDT, CDR2 YNNKEL (reference sequence). This CDR3 contains 15 residues. This CDR3 reads CASSPATGYGETQYF. CDR3 coding DNA: TGTGCCAGCAGCCCTGCGACAGGGTATGGGGAGACCCAGTACTTC.

As for this clonotype: An end of the junction does not agree with germline; a read error may underlie this. The V call is TRBV6-6, the J call TRBJ1-1, with D unresolved. The germline V gene encodes CDR1 MNHNY and CDR2 SVGAGI (reference sequence). This CDR3 comprises 14 residues. The DNA of the CDR3 is TGTACCAGCAGTTACTCGATCGGGGACACTGAAGCTTTCTTT. Its protein product is CTSSYSIGDTEAFF.

Remarks on this clonotype: A much larger clone is a single base away; this may be a read error. The CDR3 loop is CASSYGTGAYGQYF. The DNA for the CDR3 is TGTGCCAGCAGCTACGGGACAGGCGCCTACGGGCAGTACTTC. V is TRBV7-2 and J is TRBJ2-7; 8 nucleotides match TRBD1. The germline V gene encodes CDR1 SGHTA and CDR2 FQGNSA. The CDR3 is 14 residues long.

The V and J genes are TRBV4-1 and TRBJ2-1; no reliable D call. This CDR3 comprises 12 residues. Germline V lookup: CDR1 MGHRA, CDR2 YSYEKL. V was trimmed by 0 bases and J by 8 bases, leaving 5 bases between them. The CDR3 DNA is TGCGCCAGCAGCCAAGATGGAGATGAGCAGTTCTTC. It is translated as CASSQDGDEQFF.

In this sample, this clonotype turned up a few times. The chain's CDR3 is CSVEDLQRGWWNEQFF. The CDR3 DNA is TGCAGCGTTGAAGATCTTCAGCGGGGCTGGTGGAATGAGCAGTTCTTC. The gene calls are TRBV29-1 and TRBJ2-1, with 7 bases that match TRBD2. J gave up 7 bases and V 0 bases, and 12 bases lay outside the gene matches. The CDR3 is 16 residues long. Germline V CDR1 and CDR2: SQVTM, ANQGSEA.

This clonotype appeared a single time. Compared with germline, one end of the junction differs, possibly owing to a read error. The rearrangement joins TRBV7-8 to TRBJ2-5; 8 nucleotides agree with TRBD1. There are 15 residues in the CDR3. Germline V CDR1 and CDR2: SGHVS, FQNEAQ. The CDR3 spells CASRPWTGHLETQYF. CDR3 sequence (DNA): TGTGCTAGCAGACCTTGGACAGGGCACCTAGAGACCCAGTACTTC.

This clonotype was seen a few times. The chain is built from TRBV3-1 and TRBJ2-7; TRBD1 might be the D (7 bases). The germline V gene has CDR1 LGHDT and CDR2 YNNKEL (reference sequence). Trimming shortened V by 5 bases and J by 6 bases, and 17 bases separated the two germline ends. The CDR3 has 14 residues. The CDR3 region is CASSVYRGGTEQYF. CDR3 DNA sequence: TGTGCCAGCAGCGTCTACAGGGGCGGGACCGAGCAGTACTTC.

V gene TRBV20-1 combines with J gene TRBJ2-7; D not resolved. The J call is doubtful: the DNA matches TRBJ2-5 better. The length of the CDR3 is 11 residues. Per the germline V gene, CDR1 is DFQATT and CDR2 is SNEGSKA (reference sequence). This chain's CDR3 is CSASRWETQYF. As DNA, the CDR3 is TGCAGTGCTAGCAGATGGGAGACCCAGTACTTC.

This clonotype has only one observation. The junction departs from germline at one end; a sequencing error may be responsible. The chain's CDR3 is CASSSNRVSGNNERFF. The CDR3 region has the DNA TGTGCCAGCAGCTCGAACAGGGTTAGCGGAAACAATGAGCGGTTCTTC. The chain combines TRBV7-2 with TRBJ2-1; D possibly uses TRBD1 or TRBD2 (6 bases each). This CDR3 contains 16 residues. Per germline, CDR1 SGHTA and CDR2 FQGNSA.

The V and J genes are TRBV7-9 and TRBJ2-7, with TRBD1 matching 12 bases. After removal of 5 bases from V and 3 bases from J, the junction contained 14 bases not matched to a gene. The length of the CDR3 is 18 residues. Germline values: CDR1 SEHNR, CDR2 FQNEAQ (reference sequence). Here the CDR3 reads CASSPPPPGQGAYYEQYF. CDR3 DNA: TGTGCCAGCAGCCCCCCTCCTCCGGGACAGGGGGCCTACTACGAGCAGTACTTC.

J is TRBJ1-2 and V is TRBV28, with a weak D call TRBD1 (5 bases). The CDR3 covers 14 residues. Trimming removed 3 bases from V and 4 bases from J, with 12 bases in between. CDR1 is MDHEN and CDR2 is SYDVKM in the germline V gene. Here the CDR3 reads CASSFPDRTYGYTF. The CDR3 DNA sequence: TGTGCCAGCAGTTTCCCCGACAGAACCTATGGCTACACCTTC.

This clonotype was recorded a few times. The V gene is TRBV5-1, the J gene TRBJ2-1, with 7 positions matching TRBD2. CDR1 and CDR2 from the germline V gene are SGHRS and YFSETQ. V lost 3 bases and J lost 4; bases outside the gene matches: 7. This CDR3 region has 15 residues. The CDR3 DNA sequence: TGCGCCAGCAGCTCAGGCGGGGGAGATTACAATGAGCAGTTCTTC. It yields the protein CASSSGGGDYNEQFF.

This CDR3 reads CSAPGDWESSYEQYF. CDR3 coding DNA: TGCAGTGCTCCTGGGGATTGGGAGAGCTCCTACGAGCAGTACTTC. V gene TRBV20-1 combines with J gene TRBJ2-7; D perhaps matches TRBD2 (5 bases). Trimming took 5 bases from V and 0 from J, leaving 17 bases between them. The CDR3 has 15 amino acids. Per the germline V gene, CDR1 is DFQATT and CDR2 is SNEGSKA (reference sequence).

V gene TRBV13 combines with J gene TRBJ2-1, with 8 bases fitting TRBD2. The CDR3 runs to 16 residues. V was pared by 5 bases and J by 1 base, with 7 bases of the junction left unmatched. CDR1 PRHDT and CDR2 FYEKMQ come from the germline V gene (reference sequence). CDR3 coding DNA: TGTGCCAGCAGCCCCGGGACTAGAGGGTCCTACAATGAGCAGTTCTTC. It is translated as CASSPGTRGSYNEQFF.

This chain links TRBV12-5 with TRBJ2-1, with D possibly TRBD1 on 5 matching bases. V lost 7 bases and J 5 bases, leaving 12 bases between the germline ends. This CDR3 is 13 amino acids long. CDR1 and CDR2 from the germline V gene are LGHNT and FRNRAP. CDR3 region: CASAKDTHNEQFF. As DNA, the CDR3 is TGTGCTAGTGCTAAGGACACCCACAATGAGCAGTTCTTC.

This clonotype is judged medium-sized. The chain is built from TRBV7-2 and TRBJ2-4, with 9 bases identical to TRBD2. Germline V gives CDR1 SGHTA, CDR2 FQGNSA. This CDR3 has 19 residues. V lost 0 bases, J lost 0 bases, and 9 bases stayed unmatched. CDR3 residues: CASSLASSGATIAKNIQYF. The DNA of the CDR3 is TGTGCCAGCAGCTTAGCGTCTAGCGGGGCTACCATAGCCAAAAACATTCAGTACTTC.

This chain uses TRBV20-1 with TRBJ1-2; D gene unclear. V lost 6 bases and J 4 bases, leaving 24 bases between the germline ends. Germline V gene data show CDR1 as DFQATT and CDR2 as SNEGSKA (reference sequence). The CDR3 totals 16 residues. For the CDR3, the DNA is TGCAGTGCAGGAGGGCCCTGGACGGTCTTTGGCTATGGCTACACCTTC. Encoded protein: CSAGGPWTVFGYGYTF.